The next 30 T cell receptor beta chains were all read from a single sample in a study of early T cells in non-severe SARS-CoV-2 infection. One entry per CDR3 protein results from TCRdb running MiXCR on the 5' RACE reads. The sample lists around 35,000 distinct CDR3 sequences; 5.7% were seen once. Sequencing was done on a sample of whole blood. The receptors originated from an adult who was a healthcare worker with PCR-confirmed SARS-CoV-2 infection or an uninfected control (not recorded which).

This clonotype was seen many times. The chain joins TRBV29-1 to TRBJ2-1; possible D gene TRBD2, 6 bases. Between the trimmed V and J ends, which lost 3 bases and 2 bases, there was a span of 17 bases. CDR1 and CDR2 (germline): SQVTM, ANQGSEA. CDR3 length: 16 amino acids. Here the CDR3 reads CSVEGIFVAAYNEQFF. The CDR3 DNA reads as TGCAGCGTTGAGGGGATATTTGTAGCGGCCTACAATGAGCAGTTCTTC.

This clonotype was recorded many times. The chain links TRBV24-1 to TRBJ2-1; D is unresolved. Germline CDR1 KGHDR, CDR2 SFDVKD. The V gene lost 3 bases and the J gene lost 2 bases, with 10 bases spanning the gap. This CDR3 comprises 15 residues. CDR3: CATSDNLRTYNEQFF. DNA of the CDR3: TGTGCCACCAGTGATAACCTTAGGACCTACAATGAGCAGTTCTTC.

This clonotype occurred a few times. The chain carries TRBV28 and TRBJ2-1; TRBD1 or TRBD2 may be the D gene (5 bases each). The germline gives CDR1 MDHEN, CDR2 SYDVKM. This CDR3 spans 14 amino acids. Trimming removed 8 bases from V and 0 bases from J, with 11 bases in between. CDR3 coding DNA: TGTGCCAGCCGGGGCTACAGCTCCTACAATGAGCAGTTCTTC. Its translation: CASRGYSSYNEQFF.

Many counts were recorded for this clonotype. The chain joins TRBV19 to TRBJ2-3; 9 bases are a match to TRBD2. V was clipped by 3 bases and J by 4 bases; unmatched bases: 5. CDR1 is LNHDA and CDR2 is SQIVND in the germline V gene (reference sequence). This CDR3 region has 15 residues. The CDR3 DNA reads TGTGCCAGTAGTATTTCTAGCGGGATACCAGATACGCAGTATTTT. This translates into CASSISSGIPDTQYF.

A few counts support this clonotype. The chain combines TRBV7-3 with TRBJ2-6, with no clear D. The CDR3 is made up of 16 amino acids. The V and J ends lost 2 bases and 4 bases respectively, with 12 bases between them. The V gene's germline CDR1 is SGHTA and CDR2 FQGTGA. The CDR3 spells CASSLVGQAGANVLTF. The DNA of the CDR3 is TGTGCCAGCAGCTTAGTTGGCCAAGCCGGGGCCAACGTCCTGACTTTC.

The sample holds many counts of this clonotype. This rearrangement joins TRBV6-2 or TRBV6-3 to TRBJ1-5, with TRBD1 matching 7 bases. Per germline, CDR1 MNHEY and CDR2 SVGEGT. The CDR3 is 15 amino acids. The J segment lost 2 bases and the V segment lost 6 bases, leaving 7 bases of the junction unmatched. CDR3 sequence reads: CASSQTGWRNQPQHF. As DNA, the CDR3 is TGTGCCAGCAGCCAGACAGGGTGGCGCAATCAGCCCCAGCATTTT.

This clonotype was detected ten times or more. The chain couples TRBV6-2 or TRBV6-3 to TRBJ2-7; TRBD2 matches at 14 bases. The germline V gene encodes CDR1 MNHEY and CDR2 SVGEGT. The CDR3 is 15 amino acids. Trimming took 6 bases from V and 3 from J; bases not matched to a gene: 4. CDR3: CASSQGTSGSYEQYV. The CDR3 nucleotides are TGTGCCAGCAGCCAGGGGACTAGCGGGAGCTACGAGCAGTACGTC.

This clonotype was recorded many times. The J gene is TRBJ1-5, the V gene TRBV20-1; D unresolved. The CDR3 runs to 13 residues. Between the trimmed V and J ends, which lost 0 bases and 7 bases, there was a span of 10 bases. Germline V gene lookup returns CDR1 DFQATT and CDR2 SNEGSKA (reference sequence). The CDR3 DNA is TGCAGTGCTAGAGATTTGCGGGGACAGCCCCAGCATTTT. Its translation is CSARDLRGQPQHF.

This chain links TRBV7-2 with TRBJ1-4, with a weak D call TRBD1 (6 bases). The V and J ends lost 5 bases and 0 bases respectively, with 13 bases between them. CDR1 SGHTA and CDR2 FQGNSA come from the germline V gene. The CDR3 sequence is 16 residues long. The CDR3 sequence is CASSVGQSATNEKLFF. The CDR3 nucleotides are TGTGCCAGCAGCGTCGGACAGAGTGCAACTAATGAAAAACTGTTTTTT.

This clonotype was picked up a small number of times. The chain couples TRBV20-1 to TRBJ1-5; 7 bases fit TRBD1. CDR1 and CDR2 from the germline V gene are DFQATT and SNEGSKA (reference sequence). V was clipped by 6 bases and J by 1 base; unmatched bases: 15. This CDR3 contains 17 residues. DNA for the CDR3: TGCAGTGCAAAACCGGGACAGTTCCGAGGGAGCAATCAGCCCCAGCATTTT. Its protein is CSAKPGQFRGSNQPQHF.

Comments on this clonotype: This sequence may be a read error, since a much larger clone differs from it by one base. The chain combines TRBV11-2 with TRBJ2-1; D perhaps matches TRBD2 (6 bases). Per the germline V gene, CDR1 is SGHAT and CDR2 is FQNNGV. The CDR3 is made up of 17 amino acids. In DNA form, the CDR3 reads TGTGTCAGCAGCTTAGTTCTGGGCGGGACCTCCTACAATGAGCAGTTCTTC. Residues: CVSSLVLGGTSYNEQFF.

The V and J genes are TRBV20-1 and TRBJ2-7; 9 bases agree with TRBD2. The CDR3 runs to 15 residues. CDR1 and CDR2 from the germline V gene are DFQATT and SNEGSKA (reference sequence). With 0 bases clipped from V and 5 bases from J, the junction kept 8 bases outside the gene matches. DNA of the CDR3: TGCAGTGCTAGAGACCCCGGGACTAGCCTCCACGAGCAGTACTTC. This codes for CSARDPGTSLHEQYF.

The V and J genes are TRBV7-6 and TRBJ2-1; D might be TRBD1 or TRBD2, each matching 5 bases. V was trimmed by 5 bases and J by 10 bases, leaving 21 bases between them. Germline CDR1 and CDR2: SGHVS and FNYEAQ. The length of the CDR3 is 15 residues. The CDR3 nucleotides read TGTGCCAGCAGCCATCCGGGACCCTGGGCAGACGAGCAGTTCTTC. It yields the protein CASSHPGPWADEQFF.

This clonotype was recorded many times. V gene TRBV28 combines with J gene TRBJ2-3; D is perhaps TRBD1 (5 bases). Germline-derived CDR1 and CDR2 are MDHEN and SYDVKM. V lost 6 bases and J 2 bases, leaving 9 bases between the germline ends. The CDR3 sequence is 13 residues long. The CDR3 DNA sequence: TGTGCCAGCAGGACAGCACCCACAGATACGCAGTATTTT. Translated: CASRTAPTDTQYF.

This clonotype was seen ten or more times. This chain uses TRBV11-2 with TRBJ2-1; tentatively, D is TRBD2 (5 bases). CDR3 size: 15 residues. Germline V gene data show CDR1 as SGHAT and CDR2 as FQNNGV. Trimming pared 5 bases from V and 4 bases from J, leaving 15 bases between. CDR3 DNA: TGTGCCAGCAGCCGGGGTGAGACTCTTTACAATGAGCAGTTCTTC. It codes for CASSRGETLYNEQFF.

This sequence joins TRBV7-8 and TRBJ1-1, with 9 bases that match TRBD1. CDR1 SGHVS and CDR2 FQNEAQ come from the germline V gene. The CDR3 covers 14 residues. The V segment lost 5 bases and the J segment 5 bases; nucleotides outside the gene matches: 6. CDR3 loop: CASSRPGQGTEAFF. The DNA for the CDR3 is TGTGCCAGCAGCCGACCGGGACAGGGAACTGAAGCTTTCTTT.

Ten or more counts support this clonotype. The chain employs TRBV28 and TRBJ2-7; TRBD1 agrees at 7 bases. This CDR3 has 15 amino acids. CDR1 MDHEN and CDR2 SYDVKM come from the germline V gene. V lost 6 bases, J lost 2 bases, and 10 bases stayed unmatched. Here the CDR3 DNA reads TGTGCCAGCAGCCCGCGTTTGGACAGGCCCTACGAGCAGTACTTC. This sequence encodes CASSPRLDRPYEQYF.

A word on this clonotype: Since a much larger clone is just one base distant, this may be a read error. This chain links TRBV2 with TRBJ2-1; D is perhaps TRBD2 (5 bases). Germline CDR1 reads SNHLY; CDR2 reads FYNNEI. The CDR3 extends over 14 amino acids. Trimming cost V 7 bases and J 5 bases, with 15 bases left between them. CDR3 region: CASISQPGNNEQFF. CDR3 sequence (DNA): TGTGCCAGCATAAGCCAGCCCGGGAACAATGAGCAGTTCTTC.

This clonotype occurred many times. The chain combines TRBV7-9 with TRBJ2-7; 7 bases agree with TRBD2. Germline-derived CDR1 and CDR2 are SEHNR and FQNEAQ (reference sequence). V lost 0 bases, J lost 4 bases, and 3 bases stayed unmatched. The CDR3 length is 14 residues. This chain's CDR3 is CASSLAGGPYEQYF. The CDR3 nucleotides are TGTGCCAGCAGCTTAGCGGGAGGGCCGTACGAGCAGTACTTC.

This clonotype was seen many times. J is TRBJ2-3 and V is TRBV24-1, with TRBD2 matching over 8 bases. This CDR3 region has 17 residues. The V and J ends lost 5 bases and 3 bases, in that order; junction bases with no gene match: 12. Germline V gene lookup returns CDR1 KGHDR and CDR2 SFDVKD. The CDR3, as DNA: TGTGCCACCAGTGTCAGCACTAGCGGCAGCCGGACAGATACGCAGTATTTT. This encodes CATSVSTSGSRTDTQYF.

This clonotype was observed at least ten times. The rearrangement links TRBV15 to TRBJ2-3; D possibly corresponds to TRBD1 (7 bases). The CDR3 consists of 17 residues. The ends were cut back, 7 bases at V and 2 bases at J, with 22 bases in the middle. Germline loops: CDR1 LNHNV, CDR2 YYDKDF (reference sequence). The CDR3 bases are TGTGCCACCATCGAGGGGACAGCAGTAGCGGACACAGATACGCAGTATTTT. Residues: CATIEGTAVADTDTQYF.

In DNA, the CDR3 is TGTGCCAGCAGACCCTCTAGCGCCACCTACGAGCAGTACGTC. Protein product: CASRPSSATYEQYV. The V and J genes are TRBV6-5 and TRBJ2-7, with a possible D match to TRBD2 (6 bases). Trimming took off 6 bases at V and 2 bases at J, with 14 bases between the two ends. The CDR3 loop spans 14 amino acids. In germline, CDR1 is MNHEY, CDR2 SVGAGI.

This clonotype was observed a handful of times. V gene TRBV6-1 combines with J gene TRBJ2-3; 7 bases align to TRBD2. This CDR3 has 14 amino acids. Trimming at V came to 11 bases and at J to 11 bases, leaving 19 bases not matched to a gene. Germline-derived CDR1 and CDR2 are MNHNS and SASEGT. The CDR3 nucleotides are TGTGCCCTGGCTAGCGGACATGCTGCCGGGGGGCAGTATTTT. Its protein is CALASGHAAGGQYF.

This clonotype was observed at least ten times. The V call is TRBV28, the J call TRBJ2-3, with 7 bases lining up with TRBD2. The CDR3 consists of 14 residues. Germline CDR1 and CDR2: MDHEN and SYDVKM. The trim removed 5 bases at V and 4 bases at J, leaving 6 bases unmatched. The CDR3 DNA sequence: TGTGCCAGCAGTCTCCAGCGGGGCCCAGATACGCAGTATTTT. Translating it yields CASSLQRGPDTQYF.

This clonotype was recorded at least ten times. The genes are TRBV6-6 and TRBJ1-2; TRBD1 might be the D (5 bases). V lost 0 bases and J 2 bases, leaving 13 bases between the germline ends. CDR1 is MNHNY, CDR2 SVGAGI, per germline (reference sequence). The CDR3 consists of 16 residues. The CDR3 coding sequence is TGTGCCAGCAGTTACTCTCGAGCGGGGCGGAACTATGGCTACACCTTC. Its translation is CASSYSRAGRNYGYTF.

This clonotype was counted many times. The rearrangement uses TRBV11-2 and TRBJ2-5; D is perhaps TRBD1 or TRBD2 (5 bases each). The CDR3 totals 14 residues. V lost 2 bases and J lost 7, with 14 bases in between. Germline values: CDR1 SGHAT, CDR2 FQNNGV. The CDR3 spells CASSLKGRMGTQYF. Here the CDR3 DNA reads TGTGCCAGCAGCTTAAAGGGGAGAATGGGGACCCAGTACTTC.

A few counts support this clonotype. The chain recombines TRBV15 with TRBJ1-3, with a possible D match to TRBD1 (5 bases). The CDR3 loop spans 15 amino acids. Germline V gene data show CDR1 as LNHNV and CDR2 as YYDKDF (reference sequence). V shed 4 bases and J shed 0 bases, with 10 bases lying between them. As DNA, the CDR3 is TGTGCCACCAGCACCAGACAGTCCTCTGGAAACACCATATATTTT. Protein: CATSTRQSSGNTIYF.

V and J are TRBV5-4 and TRBJ2-2, with D possibly being TRBD1 (6 bases). The CDR3 contains 17 residues. Between the trimmed V and J ends, which lost 4 bases and 3 bases, there was a span of 19 bases. Germline values: CDR1 SGHNT, CDR2 YYREEE (reference sequence). Written as DNA, the CDR3 is TGTGCCAGCAGCCCTGGGACACCCTTACGCGACACCGGGGAGCTGTTTTTT. This sequence encodes CASSPGTPLRDTGELFF.

This clonotype was detected ten times or more. This chain uses TRBV6-2 or TRBV6-3 with TRBJ2-2, with 8 bases identical to TRBD1. CDR1 MNHEY and CDR2 SVGEGT come from the germline V gene. Trimming at V came to 4 bases and at J to 3 bases, leaving 7 bases not matched to a gene. This CDR3 is 16 amino acids long. Written as DNA, the CDR3 is TGTGCCAGCAGTTCGAGACAGGGGCAAGACACCGGGGAGCTGTTTTTT. This gives the protein CASSSRQGQDTGELFF.

This clonotype was counted a few times. The rearrangement joins TRBV27 to TRBJ2-7; either TRBD1 or TRBD2 may fit D (5 bases each). V was cut by 7 bases and J by 0 bases, with 13 bases left in between. Germline assignment: CDR1 MNHEY and CDR2 SMNVEV (reference sequence). CDR3 length: 14 amino acids. The DNA for the CDR3 is TGTGCCAGCATGAGGGACCCCCGCTCCTACGAGCAGTACTTC. Translation: CASMRDPRSYEQYF.